The clone carrying this T cell receptor (beta chain) was picked up a small number of times. Its antigen is not identified. The data belong to a study of T cell repertoires in cytomegalovirus infection. Study information: Based on public TCR beta signatures, there were indications of CMV infection and of a matching HLA type.

Study observations and caveats: HLA-C-restricted CMV-specific TCR beta clonotypes prevailed in the ex vivo response. Adding up the frequency of public TCR beta families identified people who carried CMV plus the relevant HLA.

Germline loops: CDR1 LNHDA, CDR2 SQIVND (reference sequence). The CDR3 extends over 14 amino acids. V gave up 8 bases and J gave up 2 bases; unmatched junction bases: 1. TCRdb redid the calling of the reads with MiXCR, one entry per CDR3 protein. The data contain over 90,000 distinct CDR3 sequences, approximately 15% of them singletons. The source is a human donor in good health (CMV status not recorded). Some clones in this sample may be carry-over from other donors' samples. The J gene is TRBJ2-3, the V gene TRBV19; TRBD2 aligns across 13 bases. Sequencing was done on a sample of PBMCs. CDR3 loop: CASGTSGVTDTQYF. CDR3 bases: TGTGCCAGTGGGACTAGCGGGGTCACAGATACGCAGTATTTT. The whole variable domain, filled in from reference TRBV19 and TRBJ2-3, reads DGGITQSPKYLFRKEGQNVTLSCEQNLNHDAMYWYRQDPGQGLRLIYYSQIVNDFQKGDIAEGYSVSREKKESFPLTVTSAQKNPTAFYLCASGTSGVTDTQYFGPGTRLTVL.